This T cell receptor beta chain was profiled in a study of PD-L1 blockade in urothelial cancer. The CDR3 is made up of 14 amino acids. Germline assignment: CDR1 SGHRS and CDR2 YFSETQ. The V gene lost 0 bases and the J gene lost 2 bases, with 6 bases spanning the gap. Using immunoSEQ multiplex PCR, the repertoire was profiled, and TCRdb retains in-frame clones only, with some absent. Of about 44,000 clones in the sample, around 80% were seen once. The origin of this receptor is a man aged 70 or older with urothelial cancer. Sequenced here: PBMCs, sampled around atezolizumab (anti-PD-L1) treatment. The chain links TRBV5-1 to TRBJ2-1; D gene uncertain. The CDR3 sequence is CASSLESTYNEQFF. CDR3 in DNA: TGCGCCAGCAGCTTGGAGTCTACCTACAATGAGCAGTTCTTC.